Below, 13 T cell receptor beta chains from the same sample are listed, as sequenced in a study of low-dose radiotherapy and immunotherapy resistance in tumors. First-strand cDNA relied on TRAV- and TRBV-specific primers spanning alpha and beta chains. The authors ran about 21 PCR cycles to amplify TCRs with a constant-region primer and V-primer adapter. TCRdb itself ran the reads through MiXCR, one entry per CDR3 protein. The sample holds about 7,300 distinct CDR3 sequences, roughly 82% seen once. The receptor set was obtained from a human donor with advanced metastatic prostate, ovarian, gallbladder or colorectal cancer (not recorded which). This table probably holds off-target reads from a library built for another chain.

The V gene is TRBV20-1, the J gene TRBJ1-1; 7 bases fit TRBD1. The CDR3 extends over 12 amino acids. J gave up 4 bases and V 6 bases, and 5 bases lay outside the gene matches. Germline lookup yields CDR1 DFQATT and CDR2 SNEGSKA (reference sequence). The CDR3 region is CSARQGTTEAFF. The CDR3 DNA reads as TGCAGTGCCCGACAGGGTACCACTGAAGCTTTCTTT.

V usage is TRBV5-8 and J usage is TRBJ2-3; tentative D call: TRBD1 (5 bases). Trimming took off 9 bases at V and 4 bases at J, with 15 bases between the two ends. The CDR3 sequence is 13 residues long. Germline V gene data show CDR1 as SGHTS and CDR2 as YDEGEE. In nucleotides, the CDR3 is TGTGCCACCCCGAAGGGGCCGGCAGATACGCAGTATTTT. This gives the protein CATPKGPADTQYF.

The rearrangement links TRBV9 to TRBJ2-1; possible D gene TRBD2, 6 bases. CDR1 and CDR2 from the germline V gene are SGDLS and YYNGEE. Trimming removed 1 base at V and 7 bases at J, with 12 bases between. The CDR3 covers 14 residues. The CDR3 sequence: CASSVTGVENEQFF. CDR3 nucleotides: TGTGCCAGCAGCGTAACGGGAGTGGAAAATGAGCAGTTCTTC.

This chain uses TRBV18 with TRBJ1-1; 7 bases are shared with TRBD1. Germline V lookup: CDR1 KGHSH, CDR2 LQKENI. The CDR3 is 15 amino acids. V lost 4 bases and J lost 3; bases outside the gene matches: 8. CDR3 DNA: TGTGCCAGCTCACTCAGACAGGGTGAGGACACTGAAGCTTTCTTT. Protein sequence: CASSLRQGEDTEAFF. The full variable domain, its missing parts supplied by reference TRBV18 and TRBJ1-1, is NAGVMQNPRHLVRRRGQEARLRCSPMKGHSHVYWYRQLPEEGLKFMVYLQKENIIDESGMPKERFSAEFPKEGPSILRIQQVVRGDSAAYFCASSLRQGEDTEAFFGQGTRLTVV.

The chain links TRBV13 to TRBJ2-3; TRBD1 agrees at 8 bases. This CDR3 has 16 residues. Trimming at V came to 5 bases and at J to 4 bases, leaving 11 bases not matched to a gene. CDR1 PRHDT and CDR2 FYEKMQ come from the germline V gene (reference sequence). CDR3 amino acids: CASSRRPGQGADTQYF. The DNA of the CDR3 is TGTGCCAGCAGCCGACGCCCTGGACAGGGTGCAGATACGCAGTATTTT.

The chain has TRBV4-1 and TRBJ2-3, with D possibly TRBD2 on 5 matching bases. The CDR3 is 12 amino acids. V was pared by 1 base and J by 9 bases, with 8 bases between. Germline V gives CDR1 MGHRA, CDR2 YSYEKL. CDR3 bases: TGCGCCAGCAGCCAAGTACGGGGAACGCAGTATTTT. Translated: CASSQVRGTQYF.

The chain uses TRBV6-6 and TRBJ1-1; D remains ambiguous. The germline V and J ends were trimmed by 7 bases and 4 bases, with 13 bases remaining between them. Germline V gives CDR1 MNHNY, CDR2 SVGAGI (reference sequence). The length of the CDR3 is 13 residues. CDR3 in DNA: TGTGCCAGCACCCGGTCGCGGGGCACTGAAGCTTTCTTT. Translated, it gives CASTRSRGTEAFF.

The chain uses TRBV13 and TRBJ2-1, with 11 bases identical to TRBD2. This CDR3 has 15 residues. V shed 5 bases, J shed 9 bases, and the junction held 9 bases outside the gene matches. The germline V gene encodes CDR1 PRHDT and CDR2 FYEKMQ (reference sequence). The CDR3 DNA reads TGTGCCAGCAGCACGGTAGCGGGGGGGGTCCCTGAGCAGTTCTTC. It specifies CASSTVAGGVPEQFF.

This chain links TRBV11-2 with TRBJ2-5; TRBD1 or TRBD2 may be the D gene (6 bases each). Germline CDR1 reads SGHAT; CDR2 reads FQNNGV. CDR3 length: 14 amino acids. Trimming left V 6 bases short and J 5 bases short, with 16 bases between. CDR3 DNA: TGTGCCAGCAGAAAAACGGGGGCCGTTGAGACCCAGTACTTC. This codes for CASRKTGAVETQYF.

The chain is built from TRBV18 and TRBJ2-5; 7 bases match TRBD1. Trimming cost V 0 bases and J 1 base; bases outside gene matches: 8. There are 17 residues in the CDR3. Per germline, CDR1 KGHSH and CDR2 LQKENI. The CDR3 protein is CASSPPRDRGLQETQYF. CDR3 DNA: TGTGCCAGCTCACCACCCCGGGACAGAGGGCTCCAAGAGACCCAGTACTTC.

The chain employs TRBV5-5 and TRBJ1-1; no clear D. Per germline, CDR1 SGHKS and CDR2 YYEKEE (reference sequence). V lost 0 bases and J 5 bases, leaving 11 bases between the germline ends. This CDR3 contains 14 residues. In DNA form, the CDR3 reads TGTGCCAGCAGCTTGGGTCAGATGGGGACTGAAGCTTTCTTT. Translating gives CASSLGQMGTEAFF.

This sequence joins TRBV7-9 and TRBJ1-4; D is uncertain. The V gene lost 5 bases and the J gene lost 2 bases, with 9 bases spanning the gap. This CDR3 comprises 14 residues. Germline V gene lookup returns CDR1 SEHNR and CDR2 FQNEAQ (reference sequence). This chain's CDR3 is CASSARLTNEKLFF. The CDR3 nucleotides read TGTGCCAGCAGCGCCCGGTTGACTAATGAAAAACTGTTTTTT.

Only one count was recorded for this clonotype. This chain joins TRBV20-1 and TRBJ1-5; 7 nucleotides agree with TRBD1. V lost 0 bases, J lost 0 bases, and 11 bases stayed unmatched. Germline assignment: CDR1 DFQATT and CDR2 SNEGSKA (reference sequence). CDR3 length: 18 amino acids. In DNA form, the CDR3 reads TGCAGTGCTAGAGATCGAGGGGGCCAAATTGGTAGCAATCAGCCCCAGCATTTT. Translation: CSARDRGGQIGSNQPQHF.